This T cell receptor beta chain was observed in a study of OX40 agonist ivuxolimab in advanced cancers. The overall study: Ivuxolimab, an agonist antibody against OX40 (CD134), was given to patients. General study findings and limits: On average, a greater number of expanded clones characterised CD8+ T cells relative to CD4+. The study did not work out the antigen specificity of the expanded peripheral T cells.

Method: immunoSEQ multiplex PCR; TCRdb's copy keeps in-frame clones and lacks some. Of approximately 74,000 clones in the sample, 65% to 90% are singletons; the top ten hold 0.5% to 0.6%. Trimming stripped 3 bases from V and 7 bases from J, with 12 bases between. Germline V gene data show CDR1 as MDHEN and CDR2 as SYDVKM. The CDR3 totals 13 residues. This clone was recorded a few times. Its target is not known. The receptor was isolated from an adult with an advanced solid tumor such as melanoma, head and neck, liver or kidney cancer. Sequenced material: CD4+ or CD8+ T cells sorted from blood, taken in a trial of the OX40 agonist ivuxolimab. This chain connects TRBV28 to TRBJ1-1; TRBD1 is a possible D gene (6 bases). As DNA, the CDR3 is TGTGCCAGCAGTTTGGGGGGGGCTGGTGAAGCTTTCTTT. Its protein product is CASSLGGAGEAFF.